Below, 2 T cell receptor beta chains from the same sample are listed, as sequenced in a study of T cell clusters in autoimmune cytopenias. TRB was amplified by touch-down multiplex PCR, primer pools A and B combined. For each CDR3 protein, TCRdb gives one entry from its re-call of the multiplex PCR reads, without DNA. This sample carries 1,300 to 1,500 distinct CDR3 sequences, with approximately 56% going to the ten biggest clones. TRB was amplified from roughly 250 ng of peripheral blood genomic DNA per sample. The sample was also reused in another study, on T cell repertoires in aging, cancer and after chemotherapy.

The sample taken for sequencing was peripheral blood. These receptors all come from a human donor with chronic lymphocytic leukemia.

Its frequency marks this clonotype as medium-sized (0.01 to 0.1%). V usage is TRBV18 and J usage is TRBJ2-7; TCRdb picks TRBD1, but there is no DNA to check that call. This CDR3 spans 15 amino acids. Germline assignment: CDR1 KGHSH and CDR2 LQKENI. The CDR3 sequence is CASSPSTPGQGEQYF.

The V and J genes are TRBV7-9 and TRBJ1-6. Germline lookup yields CDR1 SEHNR and CDR2 FQNEAQ (reference sequence). CDR3 length: 15 amino acids. The CDR3 sequence is CASSLVRGGESPLHF.